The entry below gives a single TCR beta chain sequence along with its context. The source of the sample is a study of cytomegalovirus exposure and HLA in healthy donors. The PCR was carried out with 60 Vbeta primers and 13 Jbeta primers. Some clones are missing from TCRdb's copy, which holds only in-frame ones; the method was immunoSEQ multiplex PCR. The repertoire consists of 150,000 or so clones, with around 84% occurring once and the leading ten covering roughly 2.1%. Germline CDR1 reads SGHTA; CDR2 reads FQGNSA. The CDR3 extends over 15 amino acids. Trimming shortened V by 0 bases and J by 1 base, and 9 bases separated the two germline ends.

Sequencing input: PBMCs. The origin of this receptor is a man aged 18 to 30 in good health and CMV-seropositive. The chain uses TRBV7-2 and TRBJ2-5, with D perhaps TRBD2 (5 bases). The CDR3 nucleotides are TGTGCCAGCAGCTTAGCGTACGGGATCCAAGAGACCCAGTACTTC. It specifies CASSLAYGIQETQYF. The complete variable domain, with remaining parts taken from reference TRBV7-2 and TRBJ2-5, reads GAGVSQSPSNKVTEKGKDVELRCDPISGHTALYWYRQSLGQGLEFLIYFQGNSAPDKSGLPSDRFSAERTGGSVSTLTIQRTQQEDSAVYLCASSLAYGIQETQYFGPGTRLLVL.